This T cell receptor beta chain is from a study of naive and memory T cell subsets. The beta constant-region primer was an equimolar mix of two oligonucleotides covering TRBC1 and TRBC2. The ligated cDNA underwent four PCR rounds using SP2 and nested alpha and beta constant-region primers. TCRdb itself ran the UMI-ligation and nested PCR reads through MiXCR, one entry per CDR3 protein. The sample lists tens of thousands of distinct CDR3 sequences, approximately 17% occurring once. Separate alpha and beta amplification began at the second PCR step. CD4 T cells were positively selected, then CD8 T cells from the CD4-negative fraction. Germline lookup yields CDR1 SEHNR and CDR2 FQNEAQ (reference sequence). V was cut by 6 bases and J by 7 bases, with 19 bases left in between. This CDR3 contains 14 residues.

The sequence was collected from a human donor in good health. The sample was effector memory CD4+ T cells from blood. The subset here: effector memory, CD45RA- CD27-. The V call is TRBV7-9, the J call TRBJ2-7; D may be TRBD1 or TRBD2 (6 bases each). CDR3 coding DNA: TGTGCCAGCAGTCAAGGGGGACTCCCGTTTGAGCAGTACTTC. This gives the protein CASSQGGLPFEQYF. Looking up the rest from reference TRBV7-9 and TRBJ2-7 gives the full variable domain: DTGVSQNPRHKITKRGQNVTFRCDPISEHNRLYWYRQTLGQGPEFLTYFQNEAQLEKSRLLSDRFSAERPKGSFSTLEIQRTEQGDSAMYLCASSQGGLPFEQYFGPGTRLTVT.